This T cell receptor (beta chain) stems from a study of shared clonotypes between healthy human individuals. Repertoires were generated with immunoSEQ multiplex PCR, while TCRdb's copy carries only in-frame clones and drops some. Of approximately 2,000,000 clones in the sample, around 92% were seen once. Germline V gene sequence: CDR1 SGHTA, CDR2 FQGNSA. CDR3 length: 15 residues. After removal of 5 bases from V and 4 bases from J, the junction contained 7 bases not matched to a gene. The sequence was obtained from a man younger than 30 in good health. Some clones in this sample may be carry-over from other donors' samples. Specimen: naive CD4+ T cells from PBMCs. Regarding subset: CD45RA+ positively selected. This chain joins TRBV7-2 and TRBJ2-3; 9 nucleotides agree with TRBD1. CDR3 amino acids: CASSRRTGGADTQYF. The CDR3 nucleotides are TGTGCCAGCAGCAGACGAACAGGGGGCGCAGATACGCAGTATTTT.